What follows are 19 T cell receptor beta chains derived from one specimen sequenced in a study of cytomegalovirus exposure and HLA in healthy donors. Use of 60 Vbeta and 13 Jbeta primers characterized the PCR. Assay: immunoSEQ multiplex PCR; the TCRdb copy retains only in-frame clones and omits some. The sample has approximately 30,000 clones, less than 75% seen once. Sequencing used PBMCs. The receptor set was obtained from a man aged 40-50 years in good health and CMV-seropositive.

CDR3 sequence reads: CASSLDPAANQETQYF. The CDR3 DNA sequence: TGCGCCAGCAGCTTGGATCCAGCGGCCAACCAAGAGACCCAGTACTTC. This chain joins TRBV5-1 and TRBJ2-5, with TRBD2 as a possible D gene (5 bases). The CDR3 extends over 16 amino acids. Trimming took off 0 bases at V and 0 bases at J, with 12 bases between the two ends. Germline V gives CDR1 SGHRS, CDR2 YFSETQ.

This clone was seen a handful of times. This sequence joins TRBV28 and TRBJ2-1; TRBD2 might be the D (5 bases). Germline assignment: CDR1 MDHEN and CDR2 SYDVKM. CDR3 length equals 13 residues. Deletions cut 3 bases from V and 10 bases from J, with 13 bases between. CDR3 loop: CASSLTGFGEQFF. The CDR3 DNA reads TGTGCCAGCAGTTTGACGGGATTTGGAGAGCAGTTCTTC.

In this sample, this clone turned up a few times. The chain carries TRBV20-1 and TRBJ1-3; possibly TRBD1 for D (5 bases). Looked up from germline, CDR1 is DFQATT and CDR2 is SNEGSKA (reference sequence). V dropped 6 bases and J dropped 5 bases, with 8 bases sitting between them. CDR3 length equals 11 residues. The CDR3 nucleotides are TGCAGTGCCGAGGACAGAAACACCATATATTTT. Its translation: CSAEDRNTIYF.

The J gene is TRBJ2-1, the V gene TRBV4-2; 14 bases align to TRBD2. CDR1 and CDR2 (germline): LGHNA, YNFKEQ. With 1 base clipped from V and 4 bases from J, the junction kept 0 bases outside the gene matches. The CDR3 runs to 16 residues. CDR3 loop: CASSQGTSGGYNEQFF. CDR3 nucleotide sequence: TGTGCCAGCAGCCAAGGGACTAGCGGGGGGTACAATGAGCAGTTCTTC.

The chain is built from TRBV18 and TRBJ1-5; 9 positions match TRBD1. Germline trimming cut 6 bases from V and 0 bases from J; bases unmatched to any gene: 6. The germline V gene encodes CDR1 KGHSH and CDR2 LQKENI. The CDR3 loop spans 16 amino acids. CDR3 bases: TGTGCCAGCTCGCGGGGACAGGGCCTTAGCAATCAGCCCCAGCATTTT. This sequence encodes CASSRGQGLSNQPQHF.

The chain uses TRBV10-3 and TRBJ2-5, with TRBD1 matching over 10 bases. CDR3 size: 15 residues. J gave up 5 bases and V 3 bases, and 6 bases lay outside the gene matches. Germline V CDR1 and CDR2: ENHRY, SYGVKD. CDR3 amino acids: CAISERETGGETQYF. The DNA for the CDR3 is TGTGCCATCAGTGAACGCGAGACAGGGGGCGAGACCCAGTACTTC.

This chain uses TRBV4-1 with TRBJ1-6; a weak D match, TRBD1 (5 bases). This CDR3 comprises 14 residues. The germline gives CDR1 MGHRA, CDR2 YSYEKL. The ends were cut back, 0 bases at V and 10 bases at J, with 10 bases in the middle. Written as DNA, the CDR3 is TGCGCCAGCAGCCAAGACAGGGAAGGCTCACCCCTCCACTTT. Amino acid sequence: CASSQDREGSPLHF.

The chain links TRBV5-1 to TRBJ1-2, with a possible D match to TRBD1 (6 bases). The V end was cut by 2 bases, the J end by 2 bases, with 10 bases between. Germline V gene sequence: CDR1 SGHRS, CDR2 YFSETQ. CDR3 length: 14 amino acids. The CDR3 bases are TGCGCCAGCAGCTTAGGCCAGGGGAACTATGGCTACACCTTC. Its protein product is CASSLGQGNYGYTF.

This sequence joins TRBV7-9 and TRBJ2-1, with 7 positions matching TRBD1. Germline CDR1 reads SEHNR; CDR2 reads FQNEAQ (reference sequence). J gave up 4 bases and V 4 bases, and 4 bases lay outside the gene matches. The length of the CDR3 is 14 residues. The CDR3 DNA reads as TGTGCCAGCAGCTCCGCAGGGGGTTACAATGAGCAGTTCTTC. Encoded protein: CASSSAGGYNEQFF.

This chain links TRBV6-6 with TRBJ1-6; 8 bases line up with TRBD1. Germline CDR1 MNHNY, CDR2 SVGAGI (reference sequence). CDR3 length equals 15 residues. With V trimmed by 4 bases and J by 8 bases, 7 bases remained unmatched. The CDR3 reads CASSSSQGVDSPLHF. CDR3 in DNA: TGTGCCAGCAGTTCCTCACAGGGGGTAGATTCACCCCTCCACTTT.

This chain connects TRBV27 to TRBJ1-1; D might be TRBD1 (5 bases). Trimming left V 7 bases short and J 4 bases short, with 16 bases between. CDR3 length: 14 residues. Per germline, CDR1 MNHEY and CDR2 SMNVEV (reference sequence). For the CDR3, the DNA is TGTGCCAGCACCCGAACTCAGGGAGGCACTGAAGCTTTCTTT. Its protein is CASTRTQGGTEAFF.

The chain combines TRBV6-4 with TRBJ1-6, with a tentative D call TRBD1 (5 bases). The germline V and J ends were trimmed by 3 bases and 7 bases, with 10 bases remaining between them. The CDR3 has 14 residues. Germline lookup yields CDR1 MRHNA and CDR2 SNTAGT. CDR3 sequence (DNA): TGTGCCAGCAGTGAGACGGACATGAATTCACCCCTCCACTTT. This translates into CASSETDMNSPLHF.

This rearrangement joins TRBV25-1 to TRBJ2-5; 8 bases map to TRBD2. The J segment lost 2 bases and the V segment lost 2 bases, leaving 1 base of the junction unmatched. CDR3 length equals 14 residues. The germline gives CDR1 MGHDK, CDR2 SYGVNS. The CDR3 loop is CASSEAGGQETQYF. CDR3 nucleotides: TGTGCCAGCAGTGAAGCGGGGGGTCAAGAGACCCAGTACTTC.

This sequence joins TRBV9 and TRBJ2-2; a weak D match, TRBD1 (6 bases). V lost 4 bases and J lost 1, with 14 bases in between. From germline, CDR1 is SGDLS and CDR2 YYNGEE. The CDR3 consists of 16 residues. CDR3 nucleotide sequence: TGTGCCAGCAGCCCTCGACCGGGACAGAACACCGGGGAGCTGTTTTTT. This translates into CASSPRPGQNTGELFF.

The chain recombines TRBV7-8 with TRBJ1-2, with D possibly matching TRBD1 (6 bases). CDR1 and CDR2 from the germline V gene are SGHVS and FQNEAQ. Trimming took off 3 bases at V and 8 bases at J, with 13 bases between the two ends. The CDR3 loop spans 13 amino acids. The CDR3 is CASSFSGVGGYTF. The CDR3 region has the DNA TGTGCCAGCAGCTTCTCAGGGGTTGGGGGCTACACCTTC.

V is TRBV19 and J is TRBJ1-1; tentative D call: TRBD1 (5 bases). The germline V gene encodes CDR1 LNHDA and CDR2 SQIVND (reference sequence). The V gene lost 7 bases and the J gene lost 5 bases, with 11 bases spanning the gap. This CDR3 is built from 12 residues. The CDR3, as DNA: TGTGCCAGTAATGACGGACAAACTGAAGCTTTCTTT. Amino acid sequence: CASNDGQTEAFF.

V is TRBV10-3 and J is TRBJ2-3; 9 bases agree with TRBD1. Germline CDR1 and CDR2: ENHRY and SYGVKD. The CDR3 covers 16 residues. V lost 4 bases to trimming and J lost 4 bases; unmatched junction nucleotides: 9. This CDR3 is CAISGIQGAPADTQYF. The CDR3 coding sequence is TGTGCCATCAGTGGAATACAGGGGGCGCCGGCAGATACGCAGTATTTT.

V and J are TRBV9 and TRBJ1-1, with TRBD1 identical over 7 bases. There are 15 residues in the CDR3. CDR1 and CDR2 (germline): SGDLS, YYNGEE. Unmatched junction bases numbered 12, after V lost 4 bases and J lost 6 bases. The CDR3 spells CASSSTRQGAAEAFF. The CDR3 bases are TGTGCCAGCAGCTCGACGCGACAGGGAGCCGCTGAAGCTTTCTTT.

V and J are TRBV12-5 and TRBJ1-5; maybe TRBD1 (5 bases). Trimming took off 0 bases at V and 7 bases at J, with 13 bases between the two ends. CDR1 LGHNT and CDR2 FRNRAP come from the germline V gene. The CDR3 runs 15 residues. The CDR3 region has the DNA TGTGCTAGTGGTTTGGTACCGGGGGGAGAGCAGCCCCAGCATTTT. Amino acid sequence: CASGLVPGGEQPQHF.